This entry concerns a single T cell receptor beta chain. Synthetically made TCR analog templates were put into each PCR as spikes. Sequenced by immunoSEQ multiplex PCR; TCRdb stores in-frame clones only, minus some. There are around 80,000 clones in the sample; around 90% occur only once, and more than 5.5% lies in the top ten. The data are from a study of PD-L1 blockade in urothelial cancer. The wider study: The researchers analyzed blood 3 weeks (second dose) and 6 weeks after treatment start. When blood samples were assessed, the median T cell count was 141,255.

Trimming removed 2 bases at V and 7 bases at J, with 18 bases between. This CDR3 comprises 16 residues. Per the germline V gene, CDR1 is SGHRS and CDR2 is YFSETQ. Diagnoses among patients were locally advanced or metastatic urothelial carcinoma. The TCR originated in a woman in her seventies with urothelial cancer. The chain links TRBV5-1 to TRBJ1-4; D may be TRBD1 (6 bases). Sequences were derived from PBMCs, sampled around atezolizumab (anti-PD-L1) treatment. CDR3: CASSFRSGGRAEKLFF. CDR3 coding DNA: TGCGCCAGCAGCTTTCGTAGTGGGGGCAGGGCTGAAAAACTGTTTTTT. The full variable domain, in which reference TRBV5-1 and TRBJ1-4 provide the parts outside the CDR3, is KAGVTQTPRYLIKTRGQQVTLSCSPISGHRSVSWYQQTPGQGLQFLFEYFSETQRNKGNFPGRFSGRQFSNSRSEMNVSTLELGDSALYLCASSFRSGGRAEKLFFGSGTQLSVL.